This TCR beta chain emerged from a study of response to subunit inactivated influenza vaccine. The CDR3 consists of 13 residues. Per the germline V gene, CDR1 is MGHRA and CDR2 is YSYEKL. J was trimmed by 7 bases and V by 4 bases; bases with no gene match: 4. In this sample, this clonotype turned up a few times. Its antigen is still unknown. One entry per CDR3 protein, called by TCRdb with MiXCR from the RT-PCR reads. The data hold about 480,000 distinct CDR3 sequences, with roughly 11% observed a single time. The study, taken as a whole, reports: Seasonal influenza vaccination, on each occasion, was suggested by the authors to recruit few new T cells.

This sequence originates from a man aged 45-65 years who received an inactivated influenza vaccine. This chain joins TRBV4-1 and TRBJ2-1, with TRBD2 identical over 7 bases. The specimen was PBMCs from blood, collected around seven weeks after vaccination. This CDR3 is CASSRGGGNEQFF. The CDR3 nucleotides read TGCGCCAGCAGCCGTGGCGGGGGAAATGAGCAGTTCTTC.